This T cell receptor beta chain emerged from a study of cytotoxic CD8 clonotypes in ibrutinib-treated CLL. Overall study results and limits: Under therapy, public clonotypes either contracted or stayed stable, and they were uncommon. Starting clonality was above that of age-matched healthy donors and tracked circulating CD8+ T-cell counts.

Comment on this clone: No antigen is known for it.

The CDR3 has 15 amino acids. Trimming stripped 5 bases from V and 8 bases from J, with 21 bases between. Germline V gene lookup returns CDR1 KGHSH and CDR2 LQKENI. Sequencing was designed to attain a depth spanning 1 in 200,000 to 1 in 1 million T cells. Assay used: immunoSEQ multiplex PCR; TCRdb lists only in-frame clones, some missing. The sample shows around 140,000 clones, 65% to 85% of them seen only once. The receptor's source is a human donor with chronic lymphocytic leukemia. The starting material was PBMCs, obtained after 36 months of ibrutinib treatment. This chain joins TRBV18 and TRBJ1-2, with a weak D call TRBD1 (5 bases). CDR3 nucleotides: TGTGCCAGCTCATCCGTCCGGGCAGGGCCTCTGGGCTACACCTTC. Encoded protein: CASSSVRAGPLGYTF.